The next 25 T cell receptor beta chains were all read from a single sample in a study of blood T cell repertoires in COVID-19. TCRdb's table, derived via immunoSEQ multiplex PCR, lists solely in-frame clones and lacks some. The sample carries around 170,000 clones, around nine tenths recorded once. The material sequenced was peripheral blood. The receptors derive from a man aged 50 or older with acute or convalescent COVID-19.

The chain uses TRBV6-5 and TRBJ1-4; the D gene is possibly TRBD1 (6 bases). The germline V and J ends were trimmed by 5 bases and 6 bases, with 10 bases remaining between them. Germline loops: CDR1 MNHEY, CDR2 SVGAGI. The CDR3 has 13 amino acids. The CDR3 here is CASSRNRDEKLFF. CDR3 nucleotide sequence: TGTGCCAGCAGTCGAAACAGGGATGAAAAACTGTTTTTT.

This clone was seen only once. This sequence joins TRBV18 and TRBJ1-1, with 11 bases matching TRBD1. Germline trimming cut 5 bases from V and 3 bases from J; bases unmatched to any gene: 2. Germline CDR1 KGHSH, CDR2 LQKENI. CDR3 size: 14 residues. CDR3 DNA: TGTGCCAGCTCAAGGGACAGGGGGGACACTGAAGCTTTCTTT. Protein: CASSRDRGDTEAFF.

The chain has TRBV6-6 and TRBJ1-2, with 7 bases that match TRBD1. The germline V gene has CDR1 MNHNY and CDR2 SVGAGI (reference sequence). Trimming cost V 5 bases and J 3 bases; bases outside gene matches: 9. The length of the CDR3 is 15 residues. The chain's CDR3 is CASSSTTGDDYGYTF. CDR3 bases: TGTGCCAGCAGTAGTACTACAGGGGACGACTATGGCTACACCTTC.

The chain combines TRBV5-1 with TRBJ2-1; 8 bases align to TRBD2. CDR1 and CDR2 from the germline V gene are SGHRS and YFSETQ. V was clipped by 0 bases and J by 9 bases; unmatched bases: 5. This CDR3 is 14 amino acids long. The CDR3 loop is CASSLGTSTTEQFF. In DNA form, the CDR3 reads TGCGCCAGCAGCTTGGGGACTAGCACCACTGAGCAGTTCTTC.

V usage is TRBV5-6 and J usage is TRBJ2-3; 8 bases agree with TRBD1. Unmatched junction bases numbered 7, after V lost 1 base and J lost 6 bases. Germline assignment: CDR1 SGHDT and CDR2 YYEEEE. This CDR3 contains 15 residues. The CDR3 sequence: CASSLSPQGGDTQYF. The CDR3 nucleotides read TGTGCCAGCAGCTTGTCCCCACAGGGGGGCGATACGCAGTATTTT.

The gene calls are TRBV19 and TRBJ1-2; 7 bases are a match to TRBD1. The CDR3 spans 14 residues. With V trimmed by 6 bases and J by 3 bases, 7 bases remained unmatched. The germline CDR1 and CDR2 sequences are LNHDA and SQIVND (reference sequence). The CDR3 loop is CASRRAGGDYGYTF. In DNA form, the CDR3 reads TGTGCCAGTAGGCGGGCAGGGGGTGACTATGGCTACACCTTC.

The V gene is TRBV6-5, the J gene TRBJ1-5, with D perhaps matching TRBD1 (6 bases). Germline assignment: CDR1 MNHEY and CDR2 SVGAGI. V dropped 7 bases and J dropped 1 base, with 14 bases sitting between them. The CDR3 is 15 residues long. The CDR3 sequence: CASNQGQTSNQPQHF. CDR3 sequence (DNA): TGTGCCAGCAACCAAGGACAGACGAGCAATCAGCCCCAGCATTTT.

The genes are TRBV5-4 and TRBJ1-5; 7 bases line up with TRBD1. The CDR3 sequence is 14 residues long. V shed 5 bases, J shed 6 bases, and the junction held 8 bases outside the gene matches. In germline, CDR1 is SGHNT, CDR2 YYREEE (reference sequence). CDR3 DNA: TGTGCCAGCAGATCGGGACAGTACGCTCAGCCCCAGCATTTT. The encoded protein is CASRSGQYAQPQHF.

The rearrangement joins TRBV5-4 to TRBJ2-7; unclear D gene. The V end lost 3 bases, the J end lost 2 bases, and 12 bases lay between the germline ends. Germline loops: CDR1 SGHNT, CDR2 YYREEE (reference sequence). There are 14 residues in the CDR3. For the CDR3, the DNA is TGTGCCAGCAGCTATTCCGGGTCGACCTACGAGCAGTACGTC. Translated, it gives CASSYSGSTYEQYV.

V usage is TRBV6-5 and J usage is TRBJ1-1; no clear D gene. Trimming pared 2 bases from V and 5 bases from J, leaving 12 bases between. Germline lookup yields CDR1 MNHEY and CDR2 SVGAGI. The CDR3 is 14 residues long. This CDR3 is CASSYRRERTEAFF. CDR3 coding DNA: TGTGCCAGCAGTTACCGGAGAGAACGGACTGAAGCTTTCTTT.

The chain is built from TRBV6-2 or TRBV6-3 and TRBJ1-1, with 7 bases fitting TRBD1. There are 17 residues in the CDR3. Germline V CDR1 and CDR2: MNHEY, SVGEGT. Losses at the gene ends were 6 bases for V and 1 base for J; bases not matched to a gene: 14. The CDR3 sequence is CASSPPTGRFGNTEAFF. CDR3 nucleotide sequence: TGTGCCAGCAGCCCTCCGACAGGGAGGTTCGGGAACACTGAAGCTTTCTTT.

CDR3 in DNA: TGTGCCAGCAGTTACACCGGGGGAACCGGGGAGCTGTTTTTT. It is translated as CASSYTGGTGELFF. The gene calls are TRBV6-5 and TRBJ2-2; the D gene is possibly TRBD2 (6 bases). The CDR3 sequence is 14 residues long. The V gene's germline CDR1 is MNHEY and CDR2 SVGAGI. Trimming removed 2 bases from V and 5 bases from J, with 9 bases in between.

V usage is TRBV5-1 and J usage is TRBJ1-3; a weak D match, TRBD1 (5 bases). The germline CDR1 and CDR2 sequences are SGHRS and YFSETQ. Between the trimmed V and J ends, which lost 2 bases and 0 bases, there was a span of 12 bases. CDR3 length: 16 amino acids. The CDR3 sequence is CASSLGSGLSGNTIYF. The CDR3 nucleotides are TGCGCCAGCAGCTTAGGGTCAGGGCTCTCTGGAAACACCATATATTTT.

V and J are TRBV19 and TRBJ1-5; D is ambiguous. The CDR3 loop spans 16 amino acids. Germline V CDR1 and CDR2: LNHDA, SQIVND (reference sequence). Deletions cut 2 bases from V and 6 bases from J, with 17 bases between. CDR3 coding DNA: TGTGCCAGTAGTATACCCCACGAGGAATGGAGTCAGCCCCAGCATTTT. Translating it yields CASSIPHEEWSQPQHF.

The J gene is TRBJ1-5, the V gene TRBV6-4; the match to TRBD1 covers 9 bases. V dropped 10 bases and J dropped 1; count of bases not matched to a gene: 5. Germline loops: CDR1 MRHNA, CDR2 SNTAGT. The CDR3 is made up of 14 amino acids. CDR3 sequence (DNA): TGTGCCACCCAGGGACAGGGCAGCAATCAGCCCCAGCATTTT. Its translation is CATQGQGSNQPQHF.

The V gene is TRBV9, the J gene TRBJ2-2; D is perhaps TRBD2 (7 bases). This CDR3 contains 17 residues. The V gene lost 3 bases and the J gene lost 4 bases, with 19 bases spanning the gap. Looked up from germline, CDR1 is SGDLS and CDR2 is YYNGEE. CDR3 bases: TGTGCCAGCAGCGCCGCCGTCGGGGGGCACGGCACCGGGGAGCTGTTTTTT. Residues: CASSAAVGGHGTGELFF.

This sequence joins TRBV11-1 and TRBJ1-6, with D unresolved. The CDR3 loop spans 16 amino acids. Germline V gives CDR1 SGHAT, CDR2 FQDESV (reference sequence). V shed 5 bases and J shed 1 base, with 12 bases lying between them. CDR3 protein: CASSAARGSYNSPLHF. Written as DNA, the CDR3 is TGTGCCAGCAGCGCCGCCCGGGGATCCTATAATTCACCCCTCCACTTT.

The genes are TRBV7-9 and TRBJ2-2, with 8 bases matching TRBD1. The CDR3 runs 15 residues. Losses at the gene ends were 4 bases for V and 0 bases for J; bases not matched to a gene: 1. CDR1 and CDR2 from the germline V gene are SEHNR and FQNEAQ (reference sequence). Written as DNA, the CDR3 is TGTGCCAGCAGCTCGGGACAGGCGAACACCGGGGAGCTGTTTTTT. It codes for CASSSGQANTGELFF.

This chain links TRBV15 with TRBJ2-2; D is perhaps TRBD1 (5 bases). The CDR3 is 15 amino acids. The germline gives CDR1 LNHNV, CDR2 YYDKDF (reference sequence). Trimming cost V 1 base and J 6 bases, with 12 bases left between them. For the CDR3, the DNA is TGTGCCACCAGCAGAGTTTATGGGGCGGCCGGGGAGCTGTTTTTT. This codes for CATSRVYGAAGELFF.

This chain joins TRBV4-1 and TRBJ1-5; 10 bases agree with TRBD1. CDR1 is MGHRA, CDR2 YSYEKL, per germline. The CDR3 extends over 13 amino acids. J gave up 5 bases and V 5 bases, and 0 bases lay outside the gene matches. The CDR3 DNA reads as TGCGCCAGCAGCGGACAGGGGGATCAGCCCCAGCATTTT. This translates into CASSGQGDQPQHF.

V is TRBV7-9 and J is TRBJ2-5; 7 bases agree with TRBD1. The CDR3 totals 15 residues. Unmatched junction bases numbered 11, after V lost 5 bases and J lost 5 bases. Germline values: CDR1 SEHNR, CDR2 FQNEAQ (reference sequence). CDR3 loop: CASSHKGAQRETQYF. DNA for the CDR3: TGTGCCAGCAGCCACAAGGGGGCCCAGAGGGAGACCCAGTACTTC.

The chain couples TRBV27 to TRBJ1-5; D possibly corresponds to TRBD1 (6 bases). CDR3 length: 13 amino acids. V was clipped by 8 bases and J by 3 bases, with 11 bases between them. Germline CDR1 MNHEY, CDR2 SMNVEV (reference sequence). CDR3 nucleotide sequence: TGTGCCAGCCGATGGACAGTCAATCAGCCCCAGCATTTT. Amino acid sequence: CASRWTVNQPQHF.

This rearrangement joins TRBV19 to TRBJ1-2; possibly TRBD1 for D (5 bases). This CDR3 region has 17 residues. Between the trimmed V and J ends, which lost 7 bases and 7 bases, there was a span of 28 bases. Germline assignment: CDR1 LNHDA and CDR2 SQIVND (reference sequence). The CDR3 DNA is TGTGCCAGTATCAAAGGGGCGGTTCTTACGACACACGGTGGCTACACCTTC. Translated: CASIKGAVLTTHGGYTF.

The V gene is TRBV18, the J gene TRBJ1-1; D possibly corresponds to TRBD1 (5 bases). V lost 3 bases and J lost 0, with 5 bases in between. CDR1 KGHSH and CDR2 LQKENI come from the germline V gene. CDR3 length: 13 amino acids. The CDR3 DNA is TGTGCCAGCTCACCGACAGTGAACACTGAAGCTTTCTTT. It yields the protein CASSPTVNTEAFF.

This CDR3 is CAGTSGVITGELFF. CDR3 sequence (DNA): TGTGCCGGCACTAGCGGAGTCATCACCGGGGAGCTGTTTTTT. This rearrangement joins TRBV30 to TRBJ2-2; 8 positions match TRBD2. This CDR3 has 14 residues. Germline assignment: CDR1 GTSNPN and CDR2 SVGIG (reference sequence). V lost 8 bases, J lost 4 bases, and 9 bases stayed unmatched.